In this sample, the clone carrying this TCR beta chain turned up a few times. The V and J ends lost 1 base and 11 bases, in that order; junction bases with no gene match: 15. Germline V gene data show CDR1 as LGHNA and CDR2 as YNFKEQ. The CDR3 consists of 16 residues. The data stem from a study of blood T cells in healthy people across ages. Each sample yielded at least 5 micrograms of PBMC total RNA. The authors ran a second PCR of roughly 6 to 12 cycles using a sample-barcoded 5' primer and a J-beta primer mix. One entry per CDR3 protein results from TCRdb running MiXCR on the 5' RACE reads. The sample consists of under 1,100,000 distinct CDR3 sequences, approximately 25% of them appearing once. This same sample was also part of a study on T cells of mothers and their children. That work adds: Second-PCR amplification with M1S added sample barcodes and 2-4 random nucleotides. There were over 9 million TCR beta CDR3 reads from each mother and a few million from each child. Related and unrelated pairs show similar thymic shaping of TCR recombination output.

The sample taken for sequencing was blood. This clonotype was obtained from a girl aged 2 to 9 in good health. The chain uses TRBV4-2 and TRBJ2-5; 8 bases align to TRBD2. The DNA for the CDR3 is TGTGCCAGCAGCCAAGCTACGACTAGCGACGGTGGGGAGCAGTACTTC. Translated: CASSQATTSDGGEQYF.